The clone carrying this TCR beta chain was detected only a few times. The sample originates from a study of T cell changes during pregnancy in multiple sclerosis. CDR3 size: 16 residues. V dropped 0 bases and J dropped 4 bases, with 14 bases sitting between them. Germline V CDR1 and CDR2: LGHNA, YNFKEQ. Some clones are missing from TCRdb's copy, which holds only in-frame ones; the method was immunoSEQ multiplex PCR. The repertoire holds under 70,000 clones, with less than 95% as singletons. V is TRBV4-2 and J is TRBJ2-3; D is perhaps TRBD2 (6 bases). The specimen comprised peripheral blood, sampled in the third trimester of pregnancy. The receptor comes from a female donor in good health, enrolled as a control in a pregnancy study. The CDR3 loop is CASSQEGRAGPDTQYF. The CDR3, as DNA: TGTGCCAGCAGCCAAGAAGGGCGGGCGGGACCAGATACGCAGTATTTT.